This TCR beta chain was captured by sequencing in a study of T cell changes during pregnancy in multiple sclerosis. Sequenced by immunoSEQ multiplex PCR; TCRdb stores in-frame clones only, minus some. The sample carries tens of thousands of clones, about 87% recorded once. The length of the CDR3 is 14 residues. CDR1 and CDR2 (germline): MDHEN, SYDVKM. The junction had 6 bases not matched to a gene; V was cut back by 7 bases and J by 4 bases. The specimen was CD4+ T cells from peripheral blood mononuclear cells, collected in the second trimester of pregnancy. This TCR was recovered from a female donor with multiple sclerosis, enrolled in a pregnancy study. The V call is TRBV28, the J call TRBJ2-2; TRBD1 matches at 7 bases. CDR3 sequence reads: CASKTGSGTGELFF. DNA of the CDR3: TGTGCCAGCAAGACAGGGTCGGGCACCGGGGAGCTGTTTTTT.